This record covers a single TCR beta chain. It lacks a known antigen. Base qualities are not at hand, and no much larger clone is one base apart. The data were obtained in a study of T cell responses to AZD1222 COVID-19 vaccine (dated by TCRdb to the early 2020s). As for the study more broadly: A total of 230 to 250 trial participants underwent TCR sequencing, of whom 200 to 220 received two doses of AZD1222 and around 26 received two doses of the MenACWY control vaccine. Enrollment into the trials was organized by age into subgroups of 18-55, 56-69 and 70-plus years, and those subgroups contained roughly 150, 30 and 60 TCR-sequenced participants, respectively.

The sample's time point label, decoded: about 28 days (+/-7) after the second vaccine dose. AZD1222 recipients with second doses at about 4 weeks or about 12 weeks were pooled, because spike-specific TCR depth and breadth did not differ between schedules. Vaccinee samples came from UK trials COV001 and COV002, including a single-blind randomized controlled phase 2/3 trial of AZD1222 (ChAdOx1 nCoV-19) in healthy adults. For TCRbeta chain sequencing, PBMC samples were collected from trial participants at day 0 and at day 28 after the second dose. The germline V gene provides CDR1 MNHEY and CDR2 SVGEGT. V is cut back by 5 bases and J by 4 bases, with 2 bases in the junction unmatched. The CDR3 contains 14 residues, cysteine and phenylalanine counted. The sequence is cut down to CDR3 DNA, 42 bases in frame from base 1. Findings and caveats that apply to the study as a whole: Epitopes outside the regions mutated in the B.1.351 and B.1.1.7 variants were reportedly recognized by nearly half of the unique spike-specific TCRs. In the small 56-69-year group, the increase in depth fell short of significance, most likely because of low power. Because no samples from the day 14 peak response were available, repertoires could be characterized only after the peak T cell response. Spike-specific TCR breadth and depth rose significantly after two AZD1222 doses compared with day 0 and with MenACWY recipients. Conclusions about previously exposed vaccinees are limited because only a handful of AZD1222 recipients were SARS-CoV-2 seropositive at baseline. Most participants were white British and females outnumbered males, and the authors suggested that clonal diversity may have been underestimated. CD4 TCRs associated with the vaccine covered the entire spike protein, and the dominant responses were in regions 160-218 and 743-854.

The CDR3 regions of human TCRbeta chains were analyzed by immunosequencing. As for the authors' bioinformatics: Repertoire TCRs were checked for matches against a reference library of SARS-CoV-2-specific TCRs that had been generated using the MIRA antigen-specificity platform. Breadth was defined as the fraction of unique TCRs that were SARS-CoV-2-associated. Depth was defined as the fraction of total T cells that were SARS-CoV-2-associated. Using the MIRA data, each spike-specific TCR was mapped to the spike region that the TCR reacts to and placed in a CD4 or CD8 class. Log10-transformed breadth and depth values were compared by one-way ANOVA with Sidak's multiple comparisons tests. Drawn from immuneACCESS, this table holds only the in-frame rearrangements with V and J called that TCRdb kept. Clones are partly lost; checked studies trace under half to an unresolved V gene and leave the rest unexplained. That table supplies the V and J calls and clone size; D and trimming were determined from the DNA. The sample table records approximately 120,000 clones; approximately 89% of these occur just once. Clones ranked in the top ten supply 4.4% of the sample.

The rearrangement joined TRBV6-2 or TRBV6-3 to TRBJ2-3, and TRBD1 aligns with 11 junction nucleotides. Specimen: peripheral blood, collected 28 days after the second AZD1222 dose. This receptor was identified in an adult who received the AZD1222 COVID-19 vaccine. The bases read TGTGCCAGCAGTGGGGGACAGGGGGCAGATACGCAGTATTTT. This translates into CASSGGQGADTQYF.